Presented here are 18 T cell receptor beta chains from one specimen sequenced in a study of OX40 agonist ivuxolimab in advanced cancers. Sequenced by immunoSEQ multiplex PCR; TCRdb stores in-frame clones only, minus some. The data show 55,000 to 75,000 clones, over 80% seen once. Source: CD4+ or CD8+ T cells sorted from blood, taken in a trial of the OX40 agonist ivuxolimab. Receptor source: an adult with an advanced solid tumor such as melanoma, head and neck, liver or kidney cancer.

The chain combines TRBV6-5 with TRBJ2-7; perhaps TRBD2 as D (5 bases). V was shortened by 0 bases and J by 2 bases, with 8 bases between the two germline ends. CDR3 size: 14 residues. Germline CDR1 MNHEY, CDR2 SVGAGI. For the CDR3, the DNA is TGTGCCAGCAGTTACTCGGAGGAGACCTACGAGCAGTACTTC. Its protein is CASSYSEETYEQYF.

The J gene is TRBJ1-1, the V gene TRBV7-2, with a tentative D call TRBD1 (6 bases). The V end lost 5 bases, the J end lost 3 bases, and 13 bases lay between the germline ends. Germline CDR1 is SGHTA and CDR2 is FQGNSA. This CDR3 contains 14 residues. The DNA for the CDR3 is TGTGCCAGCAGCCCGGGGGGCACCTACACTGAAGCTTTCTTT. Translating gives CASSPGGTYTEAFF.

This clone came up a few times. The chain employs TRBV7-8 and TRBJ2-1, with D possibly matching TRBD1 (5 bases). The ends were cut back, 0 bases at V and 10 bases at J, with 10 bases in the middle. In germline, CDR1 is SGHVS, CDR2 FQNEAQ. This CDR3 contains 13 residues. The CDR3 nucleotides are TGTGCCAGCAGCTTAGCAGGGGCTCGGGAGCAGTTCTTC. Protein sequence: CASSLAGAREQFF. Supplemented by reference TRBV7-8 and TRBJ2-1, the full variable domain reads GAGVSQSPRYKVAKRGQDVALRCDPISGHVSLFWYQQALGQGPEFLTYFQNEAQLDKSGLPSDRFFAERPEGSVSTLKIQRTQQEDSAVYLCASSLAGAREQFFGPGTRLTVL.

The V gene is TRBV28, the J gene TRBJ2-2, with D perhaps matching TRBD1 (5 bases). The germline gives CDR1 MDHEN, CDR2 SYDVKM. The CDR3 spans 14 residues. Trimming took off 4 bases at V and 2 bases at J, with 8 bases between the two ends. The CDR3 bases are TGTGCCAGCAGTTCCAGGGTAAACACCGGGGAGCTGTTTTTT. It codes for CASSSRVNTGELFF.

The rearrangement uses TRBV5-6 and TRBJ2-1; D perhaps matches TRBD1 (5 bases). With 2 bases removed from V and 9 bases from J, the gap between germline ends came to 18 bases. The CDR3 sequence is 15 residues long. CDR1 and CDR2 (germline): SGHDT, YYEEEE. As DNA, the CDR3 is TGTGCCAGCAGCTTTTCCGGACACGACCGGCCTGAGCAGTTCTTC. Amino acids: CASSFSGHDRPEQFF.

The V gene is TRBV13, the J gene TRBJ2-7; 12 nucleotides align to TRBD2. The CDR3 is 15 residues long. J was trimmed by 2 bases and V by 4 bases; bases with no gene match: 3. Germline V gene sequence: CDR1 PRHDT, CDR2 FYEKMQ (reference sequence). The CDR3 sequence: CASSWGLAGAYEQYF. Here the CDR3 DNA reads TGTGCCAGCAGCTGGGGACTAGCGGGCGCCTACGAGCAGTACTTC.

The chain is built from TRBV27 and TRBJ1-1, with 7 bases matching TRBD1. Germline values: CDR1 MNHEY, CDR2 SMNVEV (reference sequence). J lost 5 bases, V lost 5 bases, and 5 bases had no gene match. The length of the CDR3 is 13 residues. The CDR3 loop reads CASSEQGSTEAFF. Here the CDR3 DNA reads TGTGCCAGCAGTGAACAGGGGTCTACTGAAGCTTTCTTT.

This clone was counted between two and nine times. The V gene is TRBV5-1, the J gene TRBJ2-7; 10 bases are a match to TRBD2. The CDR3 is made up of 21 amino acids. Germline CDR1 and CDR2: SGHRS and YFSETQ. V shed 0 bases and J 4 bases; nucleotides not matched to a gene: 22. CDR3 bases: TGCGCCAGCAGCTTGGCCGGGTTCGGCGAATGGACTAGCGGAGACCTTTACGAGCAGTACTTC. Its translation: CASSLAGFGEWTSGDLYEQYF.

V usage is TRBV7-2 and J usage is TRBJ2-7; D possibly corresponds to TRBD1 (5 bases). CDR1 and CDR2 (germline): SGHTA, FQGNSA. Between the trimmed V and J ends, which lost 6 bases and 2 bases, there was a span of 17 bases. CDR3 length: 15 amino acids. The chain's CDR3 is CASSKNPTEAYEQYF. The CDR3 DNA sequence: TGTGCCAGCAGTAAAAACCCGACAGAGGCCTACGAGCAGTACTTC.

J is TRBJ1-5 and V is TRBV7-6, with 7 bases that match TRBD1. CDR3 length equals 16 residues. The junction had 9 bases not matched to a gene; V was cut back by 5 bases and J by 2 bases. Germline loops: CDR1 SGHVS, CDR2 FNYEAQ. Written as DNA, the CDR3 is TGTGCCAGCAGCCTAACAGGGGAGTATGGCAATCAGCCCCAGCATTTT. This translates into CASSLTGEYGNQPQHF.

The V call is TRBV29-1, the J call TRBJ2-7; D remains unclear. Germline V gene data show CDR1 as SQVTM and CDR2 as ANQGSEA. Trimming took off 2 bases at V and 3 bases at J, with 11 bases between the two ends. The CDR3 loop spans 13 amino acids. For the CDR3, the DNA is TGCAGCGTTGAAAGTCAGGTCGGCTACGAGCAGTACTTC. Protein: CSVESQVGYEQYF.

The chain uses TRBV28 and TRBJ2-2, with D perhaps matching TRBD2 (5 bases). CDR1 is MDHEN, CDR2 SYDVKM, per germline. The CDR3 is made up of 17 amino acids. The germline V and J ends were trimmed by 5 bases and 2 bases, with 18 bases remaining between them. CDR3 sequence: CASSTGEALLNTGELFF. The CDR3 DNA sequence: TGTGCCAGCAGTACCGGGGAAGCTCTCTTAAACACCGGGGAGCTGTTTTTT. The whole variable domain, remainder taken from reference TRBV28 and TRBJ2-2, is DVKVTQSSRYLVKRTGEKVFLECVQDMDHENMFWYRQDPGLGLRLIYFSYDVKMKEKGDIPEGYSVSREKKERFSLILESASTNQTSMYLCASSTGEALLNTGELFFGEGSRLTVL.

This clone appeared once. The rearrangement links TRBV10-2 to TRBJ2-3; TRBD2 might be the D (5 bases). This CDR3 comprises 15 residues. V lost 4 bases, J lost 1 base, and 12 bases lay in between. The germline CDR1 and CDR2 sequences are WSHSY and SAAADI. The CDR3 sequence: CASSVQDFGTDTQYF. Written as DNA, the CDR3 is TGCGCCAGCAGTGTTCAGGACTTTGGCACAGATACGCAGTATTTT.

CDR3 nucleotides: TGTGCCACCAGTTCTCATAGCGGGAGCTCCTACGAGCAGTACTTC. This gives the protein CATSSHSGSSYEQYF. The chain recombines TRBV15 with TRBJ2-7; 9 nucleotides align to TRBD2. The CDR3 spans 15 residues. The germline gives CDR1 LNHNV, CDR2 YYDKDF (reference sequence). J lost 0 bases, V lost 6 bases, and 6 bases had no gene match.

V usage is TRBV4-1 and J usage is TRBJ2-7; D is uncertain. The germline V gene has CDR1 MGHRA and CDR2 YSYEKL. Trimming removed 4 bases from V and 5 bases from J, with 12 bases in between. The CDR3 has 13 amino acids. The CDR3 region has the DNA TGCGCCAGCAGCCCCAGTGGTCTGGACGAGCAGTACTTC. Residues: CASSPSGLDEQYF.

The chain couples TRBV20-1 to TRBJ2-7; maybe TRBD1 (6 bases). CDR1 is DFQATT, CDR2 SNEGSKA, per germline (reference sequence). The CDR3 runs 11 residues. The CDR3 protein is CQATGSYEQYF. CDR3 nucleotide sequence: TGCCAAGCCACAGGGAGCTACGAGCAGTACTTC.

This chain links TRBV29-1 with TRBJ2-1, with 14 nucleotides matching TRBD2. Germline V gene sequence: CDR1 SQVTM, CDR2 ANQGSEA. This CDR3 contains 17 residues. Losses at the gene ends were 8 bases for V and 0 bases for J; bases not matched to a gene: 9. The chain's CDR3 is CSITGLAGVGSYNEQFF. CDR3 in DNA: TGCAGCATCACGGGACTAGCGGGAGTGGGCTCCTACAATGAGCAGTTCTTC.

This clone was detected only a few times. J is TRBJ2-1 and V is TRBV11-2; possible D gene TRBD2, 5 bases. Germline V gene lookup returns CDR1 SGHAT and CDR2 FQNNGV. V gave up 4 bases and J gave up 2 bases, with 12 bases separating them. The CDR3 is 15 residues long. CDR3 in amino acids: CASSSVLEAYNEQFF. Here the CDR3 DNA reads TGTGCCAGCAGCTCCGTTTTGGAGGCCTACAATGAGCAGTTCTTC.